This TCR beta chain came from a study of Ad26.COV2.S vaccination and SARS-CoV-2 variants. Background on the study: Donor had been placed in the Ad26.COV2.S arm of the COV1001 trial. Intramuscularly, Ad26.COV2.S was given either once or twice, 56 days apart.

The study's findings and limits: There was reportedly substantial breadth in spike-specific CD8+ and CD4+ T cell responses after vaccination.

The CDR3 covers 13 residues. V was trimmed by 1 base and J by 8 bases, leaving 11 bases between them. Germline V gene sequence: CDR1 SGHAT, CDR2 FQNNGV. The treatment: some 20 received Ad26.COV2.S at low or high dose, single or two shots; roughly 5 received placebo; per-sample allocation not given. Sampling occurred on day 63 after the first vaccine or placebo injection. A Boston donor was an adult aged 18-55 years. Using immunoSEQ multiplex PCR, the repertoire was profiled, and TCRdb retains in-frame clones only, with some absent. The table lists 350,000 to 500,000 clones, more than 75% of them singletons. Points on this clone: The antigen remains undetermined.

This sequence was found in a person between 18 and 59 years old who received the Ad26.COV2.S COVID-19 vaccine or a placebo. The rearrangement links TRBV11-2 to TRBJ1-1, with D possibly TRBD1 on 5 matching bases. This material consisted of peripheral blood, taken in a trial of Ad26.COV2.S vaccine versus placebo. The chain's CDR3 is CASSLGQGAEAFF. For the CDR3, the DNA is TGTGCCAGCAGCTTAGGGCAGGGTGCGGAAGCTTTCTTT.